This T cell receptor beta chain was captured in a study of T cells after yellow fever vaccination. To note about this clonotype: Its matching antigen is unknown.

CDR3 size: 14 residues. Germline V gene sequence: CDR1 SEHNR, CDR2 FQNEAQ (reference sequence). Trimming pared 4 bases from V and 4 bases from J, leaving 13 bases between. A 5'RACE template-switching step, the method used to make TCR cDNA, added a universal primer site and UMIs. Via MiXCR, TCRdb re-called the 5' RACE reads, giving one row per CDR3 protein. The sample consists of a few hundred thousand distinct CDR3 sequences, around 8.1% of them appearing once. Study findings and constraints: Reappearance after the booster was seen for most primary-vaccination clones, at 95% to 96% CD4 and more than 80% CD8. The secondary response was weaker, and its peak arrived faster, on day 5 versus 15. Only a minor proportion of clonotypes was detected across both CD4 and CD8 compartments.

This rearrangement joins TRBV7-9 to TRBJ2-5; D tentatively fits TRBD1 or TRBD2 (5 bases each). This receptor was identified in a young man who received the YFV17D yellow fever vaccine. Sequenced here: PBMCs, sampled more than 35 days after the first yellow fever vaccination. The CDR3 here is CASSSSNGGETQYF. CDR3 DNA sequence: TGTGCCAGCAGCTCCTCGAATGGGGGAGAGACCCAGTACTTC.